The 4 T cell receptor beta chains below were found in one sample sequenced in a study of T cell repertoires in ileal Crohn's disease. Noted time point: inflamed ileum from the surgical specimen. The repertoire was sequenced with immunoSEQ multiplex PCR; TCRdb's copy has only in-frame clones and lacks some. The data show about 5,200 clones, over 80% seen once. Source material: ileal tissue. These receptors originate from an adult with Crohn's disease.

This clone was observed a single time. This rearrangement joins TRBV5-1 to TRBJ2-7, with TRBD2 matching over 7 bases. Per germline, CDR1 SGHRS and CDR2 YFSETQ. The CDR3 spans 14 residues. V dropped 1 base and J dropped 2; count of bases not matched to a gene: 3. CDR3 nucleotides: TGCGCCAGCAGCTTGACAGCGGGGACCTACGAGCAGTACTTC. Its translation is CASSLTAGTYEQYF. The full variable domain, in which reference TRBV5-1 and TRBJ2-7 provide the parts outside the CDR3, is KAGVTQTPRYLIKTRGQQVTLSCSPISGHRSVSWYQQTPGQGLQFLFEYFSETQRNKGNFPGRFSGRQFSNSRSEMNVSTLELGDSALYLCASSLTAGTYEQYFGPGTRLTVT.

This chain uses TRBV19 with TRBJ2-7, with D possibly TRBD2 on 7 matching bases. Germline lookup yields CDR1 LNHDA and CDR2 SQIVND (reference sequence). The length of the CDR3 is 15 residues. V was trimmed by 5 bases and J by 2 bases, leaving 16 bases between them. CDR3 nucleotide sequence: TGTGCCAGTAGTGTCTTACAGGGAGGGCCCTACGAGCAGTACTTC. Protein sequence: CASSVLQGGPYEQYF.

The CDR3 loop reads CASSQVRTSGVNSYEQYF. The DNA for the CDR3 is TGTGCCAGCAGCCAAGTTCGGACTAGCGGGGTAAACTCCTACGAGCAGTACTTC. The gene calls are TRBV14 and TRBJ2-7; 12 nucleotides line up with TRBD2. The V gene's germline CDR1 is SGHDN and CDR2 FVKESK. Losses at the gene ends were 1 base for V and 0 bases for J; bases not matched to a gene: 7. The CDR3 runs to 18 residues.

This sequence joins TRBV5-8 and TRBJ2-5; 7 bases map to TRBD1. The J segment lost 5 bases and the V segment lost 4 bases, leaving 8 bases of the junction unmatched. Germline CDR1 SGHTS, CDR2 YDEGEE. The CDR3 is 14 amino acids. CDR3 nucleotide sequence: TGTGCCAGCAGCGAGGGACAGCCGAGGGAGACCCAGTACTTC. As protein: CASSEGQPRETQYF.